This T cell receptor beta chain was found in a study of early T cells in non-severe SARS-CoV-2 infection. Overall study context: Sequencing targeted bulk RNA from unsorted whole blood, leaving chains unpaired. Whole-study findings and limits: In VDJdb matching, anti-spike CD8 responses were favored while private and CD4 specificities went missing.

Trimming stripped 9 bases from V and 2 bases from J, with 26 bases between. Looked up from germline, CDR1 is LNHDA and CDR2 is SQIVND (reference sequence). The CDR3 sequence is 19 residues long. Each cDNA molecule carried a unique molecular identifier. In TCRdb, the 5' RACE reads were re-called with MiXCR into one record per CDR3 protein. The sample holds 75,000 to 90,000 distinct CDR3 sequences; 10% to 15% are singletons and the top ten take 0.95% to 1.3%. This clonotype was recorded many times. What it binds is unknown. The chain is built from TRBV19 and TRBJ2-6, with a weak D call TRBD1 (6 bases). Sequenced input: whole blood. The source of this sequence is an adult who was a healthcare worker with PCR-confirmed SARS-CoV-2 infection or an uninfected control (not recorded which). CDR3 sequence: CASHIGGGRARAGANVLTF. For the CDR3, the DNA is TGTGCCAGCCACATAGGGGGTGGCAGGGCAAGAGCTGGGGCCAACGTCCTGACTTTC.